The 29 T cell receptor beta chains listed next were all sequenced from one sample in a study of cytomegalovirus exposure and HLA in healthy donors. A multiplex PCR was run with 60 Vbeta primers and 13 Jbeta primers. The repertoire was sequenced with immunoSEQ multiplex PCR; TCRdb's copy has only in-frame clones and lacks some. The sample shows about 94,000 clones, more than 65% of them seen only once. Sequencing input: PBMCs. The receptors here all came from a human donor in good health.

This clone came up once. The chain carries TRBV29-1 and TRBJ1-2; 7 bases match TRBD1. V was pared by 5 bases and J by 8 bases, with 8 bases of the junction left unmatched. Germline values: CDR1 SQVTM, CDR2 ANQGSEA. The CDR3 is made up of 12 amino acids. The CDR3 sequence is CSVQGDSGGYTF. As DNA, the CDR3 is TGCAGCGTTCAGGGGGACTCGGGGGGCTACACCTTC. Full variable domain (remainder filled in from reference TRBV29-1 and TRBJ1-2): SAVISQKPSRDICQRGTSLTIQCQVDSQVTMMFWYRQQPGQSLTLIATANQGSEATYESGFVIDKFPISRPNLTFSTLTVSNMSPEDSSIYLCSVQGDSGGYTFGSGTRLTVV.

Concerning this clone itself: At one boundary the junction diverges from the germline segment, which might be a read error. The genes are TRBV7-9 and TRBJ2-7; TRBD1 matches 9 bases. The V gene's germline CDR1 is SEHNR and CDR2 FQNEAQ (reference sequence). The CDR3 is 13 amino acids. The CDR3 spells CASSFPPGQGFDF. The CDR3, as DNA: TGTGCCAGCAGCTTTCCTCCGGGACAGGGATTCGACTTC.

The chain couples TRBV5-1 to TRBJ2-5, with TRBD2 identical over 12 bases. The DNA end is more similar to TRBJ2-7, so the J call may be wrong. Per germline, CDR1 SGHRS and CDR2 YFSETQ. The CDR3 consists of 16 residues. CDR3 DNA: TGCGCCAGCAGCTTGGTGCTAGCGGGAGGGCCTAGCGAGCAGTACTTC. Translated: CASSLVLAGGPSEQYF.

The chain joins TRBV5-1 to TRBJ2-3; D unresolved. CDR3 length equals 14 residues. Germline V gene lookup returns CDR1 SGHRS and CDR2 YFSETQ. V was shortened by 0 bases and J by 6 bases, with 11 bases between the two germline ends. The CDR3 reads CASSLVANSDTQYF. The CDR3 DNA reads TGCGCCAGCAGCTTGGTTGCTAATTCGGATACGCAGTATTTT.

The chain carries TRBV27 and TRBJ2-5, with 10 bases matching TRBD2. CDR3 length: 17 amino acids. The germline gives CDR1 MNHEY, CDR2 SMNVEV (reference sequence). V trimming: 0 bases; J trimming: 4 bases; junction bases outside the gene matches: 8. The CDR3 protein is CASSLSPPAGGGETQYF. DNA of the CDR3: TGTGCCAGCAGTTTATCTCCCCCAGCGGGAGGGGGAGAGACCCAGTACTTC.

The chain uses TRBV11-2 and TRBJ2-7; 13 bases align to TRBD2. The CDR3 length is 16 residues. Germline V gene lookup returns CDR1 SGHAT and CDR2 FQNNGV. The V segment lost 1 base and the J segment 2 bases; nucleotides outside the gene matches: 2. For the CDR3, the DNA is TGTGCCAGCAGCTTAGGGACTAGCGGGAGAACCTACGAGCAGTACTTC. Amino acid sequence: CASSLGTSGRTYEQYF.

This clone has a single count. Here the CDR3 DNA reads TGTGCCAGCAAACCTTCCAGGGGGTTGGGGATCGAGCAGTACTTC. It encodes CASKPSRGLGIEQYF. The rearrangement uses TRBV28 and TRBJ2-7, with 7 bases that match TRBD1. After removal of 7 bases from V and 6 bases from J, the junction contained 15 bases not matched to a gene. The CDR3 sequence is 15 residues long. CDR1 and CDR2 (germline): MDHEN, SYDVKM.

V and J are TRBV11-2 and TRBJ2-2, with D maybe TRBD2 (7 bases). Trimming removed 2 bases at V and 8 bases at J, with 21 bases between. The length of the CDR3 is 17 residues. Germline values: CDR1 SGHAT, CDR2 FQNNGV. The CDR3 protein is CASSLWGTSGGSGELFF. The CDR3 coding sequence is TGTGCCAGCAGCTTATGGGGGACATCGGGCGGGAGTGGGGAGCTGTTTTTT.

This clone was picked up one time. This chain uses TRBV6-6 with TRBJ2-7, with 9 bases that match TRBD2. Per the germline V gene, CDR1 is MNHNY and CDR2 is SVGAGI (reference sequence). The CDR3 runs to 13 residues. V was clipped by 5 bases and J by 5 bases; unmatched bases: 4. This CDR3 is CASSPRGGDEQYF. As DNA, the CDR3 is TGTGCCAGCAGTCCGCGGGGGGGGGACGAGCAGTACTTC.

This clone was counted a few times. The genes are TRBV6-6 and TRBJ1-4, with D uncertain. The CDR3 spans 13 residues. Trimming took 7 bases from V and 11 from J, leaving 17 bases between them. Germline V lookup: CDR1 MNHNY, CDR2 SVGAGI (reference sequence). CDR3 sequence (DNA): TGTGCCAGCACCCCCCCAGGAAGCGGGAAACTGTTTTTT. Its translation is CASTPPGSGKLFF.

The chain carries TRBV28 and TRBJ2-2, with 8 bases matching TRBD1. This CDR3 spans 14 amino acids. In germline, CDR1 is MDHEN, CDR2 SYDVKM. Trimming at V came to 2 bases and at J to 4 bases, leaving 0 bases not matched to a gene. CDR3 loop: CASSLTGGTGELFF. CDR3 nucleotides: TGTGCCAGCAGTTTAACAGGGGGCACCGGGGAGCTGTTTTTT.

This clone showed up just a few times. This rearrangement joins TRBV15 to TRBJ2-1; D is possibly TRBD2 (5 bases). CDR1 and CDR2 (germline): LNHNV, YYDKDF (reference sequence). V lost 9 bases and J lost 8, with 20 bases in between. The CDR3 spans 14 residues. CDR3 in DNA: TGTGCCACTCACGTTGGAGGCCCTAGTGATGAGCAGTTCTTC. This encodes CATHVGGPSDEQFF. Based on the CDR3 plus reference TRBV15 and TRBJ2-1, the full variable domain is DAMVIQNPRYQVTQFGKPVTLSCSQTLNHNVMYWYQQKSSQAPKLLFHYYDKDFNNEADTPDNFQSRRPNTSFCFLDIRSPGLGDTAMYLCATHVGGPSDEQFFGPGTRLTVL.

The rearrangement uses TRBV7-2 and TRBJ2-7; TRBD2 matches 9 bases. Germline-derived CDR1 and CDR2 are SGHTA and FQGNSA. V was pared by 5 bases and J by 3 bases, with 5 bases of the junction left unmatched. The CDR3 covers 14 residues. For the CDR3, the DNA is TGTGCCAGCAGCCGGACTAGCGTGGTCTACGAGCAGTACTTC. Translated: CASSRTSVVYEQYF.

This chain joins TRBV14 and TRBJ1-1, with D possibly TRBD1 on 6 matching bases. CDR1 is SGHDN and CDR2 is FVKESK in the germline V gene. This CDR3 region has 13 residues. V lost 2 bases to trimming and J lost 7 bases, with 11 bases between them. The CDR3 DNA reads as TGTGCCAGCAGCCAAAGGGGGGGTCGTGAAGCTTTCTTT. This translates into CASSQRGGREAFF.

V usage is TRBV7-8 and J usage is TRBJ1-1; 9 nucleotides match TRBD1. The V gene end was trimmed by 5 bases and the J gene end by 10 bases; junction bases not matched to a gene: 8. This CDR3 region has 13 residues. Germline V gene sequence: CDR1 SGHVS, CDR2 FQNEAQ. CDR3 bases: TGTGCCAGCAGCACGGGACAGGGAAATTTAGCTTTCTTT. It is translated as CASSTGQGNLAFF.

This chain uses TRBV4-1 with TRBJ2-7; D might be TRBD2 (6 bases). In germline, CDR1 is MGHRA, CDR2 YSYEKL. The CDR3 loop spans 14 amino acids. V lost 1 base to trimming and J lost 3 bases, with 10 bases between them. Here the CDR3 DNA reads TGCGCCAGCAGCCAAGGGGCGGGACTCTACGAGCAGTACTTC. This translates into CASSQGAGLYEQYF.

The chain has TRBV19 and TRBJ1-5, with D perhaps matching TRBD1 (6 bases). Looked up from germline, CDR1 is LNHDA and CDR2 is SQIVND (reference sequence). The CDR3 contains 14 residues. The germline V and J ends were trimmed by 8 bases and 6 bases, with 17 bases remaining between them. As DNA, the CDR3 is TGTGCCAGTCTGGGGCAGGGGTTATTTCAGCCCCAGCATTTT. It codes for CASLGQGLFQPQHF.

The V and J genes are TRBV6-5 and TRBJ2-7, with 12 bases fitting TRBD2. This CDR3 has 16 amino acids. Germline V gene lookup returns CDR1 MNHEY and CDR2 SVGAGI. J was trimmed by 2 bases and V by 4 bases; bases with no gene match: 6. CDR3 loop: CASSSQGTSGPYEQYF. For the CDR3, the DNA is TGTGCCAGCAGTTCTCAAGGGACTAGCGGGCCCTACGAGCAGTACTTC.

The chain uses TRBV7-8 and TRBJ1-2, with D perhaps matching TRBD1 (5 bases). V lost 5 bases to trimming and J lost 4 bases, with 14 bases between them. The CDR3 consists of 14 residues. The germline CDR1 and CDR2 sequences are SGHVS and FQNEAQ. This CDR3 reads CASSPLRGTYGYTF. CDR3 coding DNA: TGTGCCAGCAGCCCCCTTCGGGGGACCTATGGCTACACCTTC.

The chain couples TRBV19 to TRBJ2-1; D is perhaps TRBD1 (5 bases). V lost 3 bases and J lost 12, with 15 bases in between. This CDR3 is built from 13 residues. Germline V CDR1 and CDR2: LNHDA, SQIVND (reference sequence). The CDR3 nucleotides are TGTGCCAGTAGTATGACCTTGGACAACTCGCAGTTCTTC. Translating gives CASSMTLDNSQFF.

The genes are TRBV19 and TRBJ1-2; D gene ambiguous. This CDR3 region has 14 residues. Germline V CDR1 and CDR2: LNHDA, SQIVND (reference sequence). The germline V and J ends were trimmed by 3 bases and 0 bases, with 8 bases remaining between them. The CDR3 region has the DNA TGTGCCAGTAGTATCGGAGGGACTAACTATGGCTACACCTTC. This gives the protein CASSIGGTNYGYTF.

The chain uses TRBV19 and TRBJ1-2; D is ambiguous. Germline CDR1 LNHDA, CDR2 SQIVND (reference sequence). Trimming pared 1 base from V and 6 bases from J, leaving 15 bases between. This CDR3 region has 15 residues. The CDR3, as DNA: TGTGCCAGTAGTATAGCGGCGGGTCCGAGCGATGGCTACACCTTC. It encodes CASSIAAGPSDGYTF.

V and J are TRBV19 and TRBJ1-3; possible D gene TRBD1, 5 bases. The CDR3 covers 19 residues. CDR1 is LNHDA, CDR2 SQIVND, per germline (reference sequence). V was trimmed by 6 bases and J by 1 base, leaving 25 bases between them. CDR3 coding DNA: TGTGCCAGTAGCCGTCGTGGGGCAGGTTCGCTTTCGTCTGGAAACACCATATATTTT. Its translation: CASSRRGAGSLSSGNTIYF.

The chain recombines TRBV7-3 with TRBJ2-1; D may be TRBD2 (6 bases). The CDR3 is 17 residues long. V gave up 1 base and J gave up 6 bases, with 19 bases separating them. In germline, CDR1 is SGHTA, CDR2 FQGTGA. The CDR3 is CASSLRPDSRRGNEQFF. The CDR3 nucleotides read TGTGCCAGCAGCTTAAGGCCTGACTCGCGGCGGGGCAATGAGCAGTTCTTC.

This chain uses TRBV15 with TRBJ2-3; 11 bases fit TRBD1. Germline V CDR1 and CDR2: LNHNV, YYDKDF (reference sequence). J gave up 6 bases and V 1 base, and 15 bases lay outside the gene matches. The CDR3 is 19 residues long. CDR3 protein: CATSRGAGTGGIVGDTQYF. The CDR3 DNA reads TGTGCCACCAGCAGAGGTGCCGGGACAGGGGGGATAGTAGGGGATACGCAGTATTTT. Looking up the rest from reference TRBV15 and TRBJ2-3 gives the full variable domain: DAMVIQNPRYQVTQFGKPVTLSCSQTLNHNVMYWYQQKSSQAPKLLFHYYDKDFNNEADTPDNFQSRRPNTSFCFLDIRSPGLGDTAMYLCATSRGAGTGGIVGDTQYFGPGTRLTVL.

The chain joins TRBV7-2 to TRBJ2-3; tentative D call: TRBD2 (7 bases). Germline CDR1 SGHTA, CDR2 FQGNSA. The CDR3 extends over 14 amino acids. V was shortened by 0 bases and J by 6 bases, with 10 bases between the two germline ends. CDR3 amino acids: CASSLAGRGDTQYF. In DNA, the CDR3 is TGTGCCAGCAGCTTAGCGGGGAGGGGGGATACGCAGTATTTT.

The V call is TRBV5-1, the J call TRBJ2-1; no firm D call. The CDR3 is 11 residues long. Germline CDR1 is SGHRS and CDR2 is YFSETQ. Trimming took 3 bases from V and 9 from J, leaving 7 bases between them. CDR3 sequence reads: CASSSSGEQFF. In DNA form, the CDR3 reads TGCGCCAGCAGCTCCTCGGGTGAGCAGTTCTTC.

This CDR3 is CASSLDRDTEAFF. CDR3 coding DNA: TGTGCCAGCAGCTTGGATCGGGACACTGAAGCTTTCTTT. The V gene is TRBV7-8, the J gene TRBJ1-1; no firm D call. The CDR3 is 13 amino acids. CDR1 is SGHVS and CDR2 is FQNEAQ in the germline V gene. V lost 3 bases and J 3 bases, leaving 8 bases between the germline ends.

This clone was observed a few times. The V and J genes are TRBV5-1 and TRBJ2-2; the match to TRBD1 covers 9 bases. In germline, CDR1 is SGHRS, CDR2 YFSETQ. This CDR3 is built from 15 residues. With 4 bases clipped from V and 1 base from J, the junction kept 2 bases outside the gene matches. The CDR3 loop is CASSVGQGNTGELFF. In nucleotides, the CDR3 is TGCGCCAGCAGCGTGGGACAGGGGAACACCGGGGAGCTGTTTTTT.